What follows are 18 T cell receptor beta chains derived from one specimen sequenced in a study of cytomegalovirus exposure and HLA in healthy donors. Researchers ran the PCR with 60 Vbeta and 13 Jbeta primers. The data were produced by immunoSEQ multiplex PCR, yet TCRdb's version contains in-frame clones alone and is incomplete. This repertoire shows 75,000 to 90,000 clones, over 70% found once; its top ten account for less than 7%. Sequenced: PBMCs. All receptors derive from a male donor in good health and CMV-seropositive.

This clone was seen once. CDR3 bases: TGTGCCAGCACCGGCGGGGGTTACGAGCAGTACTTC. It translates to CASTGGGYEQYF. This chain joins TRBV7-9 and TRBJ2-7; 7 bases map to TRBD2. Looked up from germline, CDR1 is SEHNR and CDR2 is FQNEAQ (reference sequence). CDR3 length equals 12 residues. The J segment lost 4 bases and the V segment lost 7 bases, leaving 4 bases of the junction unmatched. Based on the CDR3 plus reference TRBV7-9 and TRBJ2-7, the full variable domain is DTGVSQNPRHKITKRGQNVTFRCDPISEHNRLYWYRQTLGQGPEFLTYFQNEAQLEKSRLLSDRFSAERPKGSFSTLEIQRTEQGDSAMYLCASTGGGYEQYFGPGTRLTVT.

The chain has TRBV9 and TRBJ1-1; 8 bases line up with TRBD1. The CDR3 contains 15 residues. CDR1 SGDLS and CDR2 YYNGEE come from the germline V gene. V was clipped by 0 bases and J by 2 bases; unmatched bases: 3. CDR3 DNA: TGTGCCAGCAGCGTAGGGACAGGGTCTAACACTGAAGCTTTCTTT. Translating gives CASSVGTGSNTEAFF. The full variable domain, completed using reference TRBV9 and TRBJ1-1, is DSGVTQTPKHLITATGQRVTLRCSPRSGDLSVYWYQQSLDQGLQFLIQYYNGEERAKGNILERFSAQQFPDLHSELNLSSLELGDSALYFCASSVGTGSNTEAFFGQGTRLTVV.

The chain links TRBV27 to TRBJ1-2; 8 positions match TRBD1. V lost 6 bases, J lost 7 bases, and 10 bases stayed unmatched. Germline values: CDR1 MNHEY, CDR2 SMNVEV (reference sequence). The CDR3 extends over 14 amino acids. CDR3 bases: TGTGCCAGCAGCCCGACCGGACAGGGCCCTGGCTACACCTTC. Its translation: CASSPTGQGPGYTF.

The chain combines TRBV7-7 with TRBJ2-7; TRBD1 agrees at 7 bases. This CDR3 has 14 residues. The V gene end was trimmed by 5 bases and the J gene end by 1 base; junction bases not matched to a gene: 5. Germline V CDR1 and CDR2: SSHAT, FNYEAQ (reference sequence). The CDR3 is CASSTNRGSYEQYF. The DNA of the CDR3 is TGTGCCAGCAGCACCAACAGGGGATCCTACGAGCAGTACTTC.

This clone is a singleton in its sample. The chain joins TRBV5-6 to TRBJ2-5; D remains unclear. CDR3 size: 13 residues. Trimming took off 0 bases at V and 3 bases at J, with 6 bases between the two ends. Per the germline V gene, CDR1 is SGHDT and CDR2 is YYEEEE. CDR3 protein: CASSLASEETQYF. Here the CDR3 DNA reads TGTGCCAGCAGCTTGGCGTCAGAAGAGACCCAGTACTTC.

This chain joins TRBV7-9 and TRBJ2-7, with D tentatively TRBD1 (6 bases). This CDR3 comprises 17 residues. Trimming shortened V by 2 bases and J by 2 bases, and 19 bases separated the two germline ends. CDR1 and CDR2 from the germline V gene are SEHNR and FQNEAQ (reference sequence). CDR3 in DNA: TGTGCCAGCAGCTTACCGTTTGCAGGGGCGCAACCCTACGAGCAGTACTTC. Its translation: CASSLPFAGAQPYEQYF.

This clone was recorded only once. The chain has TRBV10-3 and TRBJ1-1; no clear D. Trimming took off 6 bases at V and 7 bases at J, with 12 bases between the two ends. CDR3 size: 12 residues. Germline CDR1 and CDR2: ENHRY and SYGVKD. The CDR3 protein is CAISPGVGEAFF. The CDR3 DNA sequence: TGTGCCATCAGCCCGGGAGTGGGTGAAGCTTTCTTT.

This sequence joins TRBV28 and TRBJ1-5; 10 bases are a match to TRBD1. Unmatched junction bases numbered 5, after V lost 5 bases and J lost 1 base. The CDR3 runs to 16 residues. Germline assignment: CDR1 MDHEN and CDR2 SYDVKM. The CDR3 region has the DNA TGTGCCAGCAGTATCCGGACAGGGGGAAGCAATCAGCCCCAGCATTTT. It yields the protein CASSIRTGGSNQPQHF.

This chain uses TRBV6-6 with TRBJ2-7; TRBD2 might be the D (6 bases). Trimming removed 8 bases from V and 3 bases from J, with 17 bases in between. Germline V gives CDR1 MNHNY, CDR2 SVGAGI (reference sequence). This CDR3 has 14 residues. CDR3 region: CASRSPRDFYEQYF. The CDR3 region has the DNA TGTGCCAGCCGTTCACCGAGGGACTTCTACGAGCAGTACTTC.

CDR3 sequence: CASSSGQNTGELFF. CDR3 coding DNA: TGCGCCAGCAGCTCGGGACAGAACACCGGGGAGCTGTTTTTT. The gene calls are TRBV5-1 and TRBJ2-2, with D perhaps TRBD1 (6 bases). The germline gives CDR1 SGHRS, CDR2 YFSETQ. V was clipped by 3 bases and J by 1 base, with 7 bases between them. This CDR3 region has 14 residues.

The sample holds one count of this clone. The chain combines TRBV28 with TRBJ1-5; no clear D. CDR1 and CDR2 from the germline V gene are MDHEN and SYDVKM. This CDR3 region has 15 residues. Trimming took off 3 bases at V and 5 bases at J, with 14 bases between the two ends. CDR3 amino acids: CASSFEARSDQPQHF. The CDR3 bases are TGTGCCAGCAGTTTCGAAGCGAGGAGCGATCAGCCCCAGCATTTT.

The gene calls are TRBV28 and TRBJ2-7; possibly TRBD2 for D (7 bases). Germline lookup yields CDR1 MDHEN and CDR2 SYDVKM. There are 19 residues in the CDR3. Trimming took 5 bases from V and 4 from J, leaving 30 bases between them. CDR3 region: CASSPLVGGPTQIGYEQYF. DNA of the CDR3: TGTGCCAGCAGTCCTCTCGTGGGGGGGCCGACTCAAATCGGTTACGAGCAGTACTTC.

This sequence joins TRBV4-1 and TRBJ1-2; D possibly corresponds to TRBD1 (5 bases). Per germline, CDR1 MGHRA and CDR2 YSYEKL. CDR3 length: 15 amino acids. V lost 0 bases, J lost 1 base, and 9 bases lay in between. CDR3 in DNA: TGCGCCAGCAGCCAAGAGGTGACAGATAACTATGGCTACACCTTC. Protein: CASSQEVTDNYGYTF.

The CDR3 reads CAWSVRAGVQPQHF. CDR3 sequence (DNA): TGTGCCTGGAGTGTACGTGCAGGGGTTCAGCCCCAGCATTTT. V gene TRBV30 combines with J gene TRBJ1-5; tentative D call: TRBD1 (6 bases). This CDR3 has 14 amino acids. Trimming cost V 0 bases and J 6 bases, with 12 bases left between them. CDR1 is GTSNPN, CDR2 SVGIG, per germline (reference sequence). The full variable domain, its missing parts supplied by reference TRBV30 and TRBJ1-5, is SQTIHQWPATLVQPVGSPLSLECTVEGTSNPNLYWYRQAAGRGLQLLFYSVGIGQISSEVPQNLSASRPQDRQFILSSKKLLLSDSGFYLCAWSVRAGVQPQHFGDGTRLSIL.

The chain couples TRBV7-9 to TRBJ2-7, with unresolved D. Between the trimmed V and J ends, which lost 1 base and 6 bases, there was a span of 16 bases. CDR1 is SEHNR and CDR2 is FQNEAQ in the germline V gene (reference sequence). This CDR3 is 15 amino acids long. The CDR3 DNA reads as TGTGCCAGCAGCTTAGACCAAGCATTACCGGGCGAGCAGTACTTC. Its protein product is CASSLDQALPGEQYF.

V usage is TRBV7-9 and J usage is TRBJ1-1; D is possibly TRBD1 (5 bases). Germline CDR1 SEHNR, CDR2 FQNEAQ (reference sequence). V was shortened by 5 bases and J by 7 bases, with 11 bases between the two germline ends. This CDR3 spans 12 amino acids. CDR3 bases: TGTGCCAGCAGCCCCGACAGTTATGAAGCTTTCTTT. It yields the protein CASSPDSYEAFF.

The chain is built from TRBV19 and TRBJ1-3; D not certain. V lost 6 bases, J lost 2 bases, and 17 bases lay in between. In germline, CDR1 is LNHDA, CDR2 SQIVND (reference sequence). The CDR3 runs to 16 residues. CDR3 sequence reads: CASSQSASTAGNTIYF. CDR3 nucleotide sequence: TGTGCCAGTAGCCAATCCGCCAGTACCGCTGGAAACACCATATATTTT.

This clone was picked up one time. This chain joins TRBV27 and TRBJ2-7; TRBD2 is a possible D gene (5 bases). The CDR3 sequence is 15 residues long. Germline assignment: CDR1 MNHEY and CDR2 SMNVEV (reference sequence). V was pared by 0 bases and J by 6 bases, with 15 bases between. CDR3 residues: CASSLSTRGVSEQYF. The DNA of the CDR3 is TGTGCCAGCAGTTTATCGACCCGGGGAGTTTCCGAGCAGTACTTC.